The 32 T cell receptor beta chains below come from one sample, sequenced in a study of blood T cell repertoires in COVID-19. Libraries were prepared by immunoSEQ multiplex PCR; TCRdb keeps only in-frame clonotypes and omits some of them. Among under 20,000 clones listed, about 81% were seen once. Specimen: peripheral blood. Receptors were obtained from a man aged 60 to 69 with acute or convalescent COVID-19.

The CDR3 region is CSAEQVEAFF. The DNA for the CDR3 is TGCAGCGCCGAACAGGTGGAGGCTTTCTTT. The V call is TRBV29-1, the J call TRBJ1-1; a possible D gene is TRBD1 (5 bases). V was pared by 7 bases and J by 11 bases, with 14 bases between. Germline V gene sequence: CDR1 SQVTM, CDR2 ANQGSEA. The CDR3 covers 10 residues.

This chain joins TRBV5-8 and TRBJ1-2; 7 nucleotides agree with TRBD1. The CDR3 runs to 13 residues. Germline V gene data show CDR1 as SGHTS and CDR2 as YDEGEE. The ends lost 5 bases at V and 4 bases at J; junction bases unmatched: 5. The CDR3 region is CASRGGRSYGYTF. The CDR3 region has the DNA TGTGCCAGCAGAGGGGGCCGGAGCTATGGCTACACCTTC.

This chain connects TRBV20-1 to TRBJ2-5; D is unresolved. V dropped 5 bases and J dropped 0 bases, with 4 bases sitting between them. The CDR3 totals 11 residues. CDR1 is DFQATT and CDR2 is SNEGSKA in the germline V gene (reference sequence). As DNA, the CDR3 is TGCAGTGCTCTGTACCAAGAGACCCAGTACTTC. It yields the protein CSALYQETQYF.

This chain uses TRBV18 with TRBJ1-3; D gene uncertain. With 6 bases removed from V and 4 bases from J, the gap between germline ends came to 13 bases. The germline V gene encodes CDR1 KGHSH and CDR2 LQKENI. The length of the CDR3 is 14 residues. Here the CDR3 DNA reads TGTGCCAGCTCCCGGGTCGGAGCGGGAAACACCATATATTTT. Translating it yields CASSRVGAGNTIYF.

V gene TRBV5-6 combines with J gene TRBJ2-7; 9 positions match TRBD2. This CDR3 comprises 14 residues. Germline assignment: CDR1 SGHDT and CDR2 YYEEEE. With V trimmed by 3 bases and J by 6 bases, 7 bases remained unmatched. CDR3 nucleotide sequence: TGTGCCAGCAGCTCCCCCGCGGGGGGGCTCGAGCAGTACTTC. Translated: CASSSPAGGLEQYF.

The J gene is TRBJ1-1, the V gene TRBV27; D is ambiguous. CDR1 MNHEY and CDR2 SMNVEV come from the germline V gene (reference sequence). Trimming stripped 6 bases from V and 1 base from J, with 15 bases between. CDR3 length: 15 residues. The CDR3: CASSPPPGANTEAFF. DNA for the CDR3: TGTGCCAGCAGCCCACCTCCGGGTGCGAACACTGAAGCTTTCTTT.

This clone was seen a single time. V gene TRBV6-6 combines with J gene TRBJ1-3; D gene ambiguous. Trimming left V 4 bases short and J 8 bases short, with 9 bases between. Germline V gene sequence: CDR1 MNHNY, CDR2 SVGAGI (reference sequence). This CDR3 has 12 amino acids. CDR3 sequence: CASSFGWDTIYF. The CDR3 DNA is TGTGCCAGCAGTTTCGGGTGGGACACCATATATTTT.

The rearrangement links TRBV7-2 to TRBJ1-3; 9 nucleotides line up with TRBD1. From germline, CDR1 is SGHTA and CDR2 FQGNSA. CDR3 length equals 15 residues. V trimming: 7 bases; J trimming: 3 bases; junction bases outside the gene matches: 7. CDR3 amino acids: CASTRTGENGNTIYF. The CDR3 nucleotides are TGTGCCAGCACCCGGACAGGGGAAAATGGAAACACCATATATTTT. The complete variable domain, with remaining parts taken from reference TRBV7-2 and TRBJ1-3, reads GAGVSQSPSNKVTEKGKDVELRCDPISGHTALYWYRQSLGQGLEFLIYFQGNSAPDKSGLPSDRFSAERTGGSVSTLTIQRTQQEDSAVYLCASTRTGENGNTIYFGEGSWLTVV.

The rearrangement uses TRBV6-5 and TRBJ2-7; 12 bases fit TRBD1. The CDR3 is 15 amino acids. Losses at the gene ends were 6 bases for V and 7 bases for J; bases not matched to a gene: 10. Germline V gene lookup returns CDR1 MNHEY and CDR2 SVGAGI. CDR3 sequence (DNA): TGTGCCAGCAGGGGACAGGGGGCGCGGGTCACGGAGCAGTACTTC. Its protein product is CASRGQGARVTEQYF.

V gene TRBV6-1 combines with J gene TRBJ2-3, with D tentatively TRBD2 (6 bases). This CDR3 has 17 amino acids. CDR1 MNHNS and CDR2 SASEGT come from the germline V gene. The V and J ends lost 0 bases and 4 bases respectively, with 17 bases between them. The CDR3 loop is CASSEARGLMPSDTQYF. CDR3 DNA: TGTGCCAGCAGTGAAGCGCGGGGACTTATGCCCTCAGATACGCAGTATTTT.

The rearrangement links TRBV20-1 to TRBJ1-1; D ambiguous. V dropped 6 bases and J dropped 10 bases, with 15 bases sitting between them. CDR1 DFQATT and CDR2 SNEGSKA come from the germline V gene (reference sequence). The CDR3 sequence is 11 residues long. Written as DNA, the CDR3 is TGCAGTGCCCCCAGAAAAAGCGTAGCTTTCTTT. Translated: CSAPRKSVAFF.

The gene calls are TRBV6-5 and TRBJ2-5; TRBD1 matches at 7 bases. Germline trimming cut 6 bases from V and 4 bases from J; bases unmatched to any gene: 11. CDR3 length: 15 amino acids. Per the germline V gene, CDR1 is MNHEY and CDR2 is SVGAGI. The CDR3 spells CASRPNRAGGETQYF. The CDR3 region has the DNA TGTGCCAGCAGGCCCAACCGAGCAGGGGGAGAGACCCAGTACTTC.

J is TRBJ1-3 and V is TRBV4-1; 9 nucleotides match TRBD1. The germline V gene has CDR1 MGHRA and CDR2 YSYEKL. The CDR3 has 17 residues. The ends lost 3 bases at V and 0 bases at J; junction bases unmatched: 6. CDR3 sequence: CASSHRDRGSSGNTIYF. DNA for the CDR3: TGCGCCAGCAGCCACCGCGACAGGGGGTCCTCTGGAAACACCATATATTTT.

In its sample, this clone was seen once. The chain carries TRBV5-1 and TRBJ2-3, with 10 bases identical to TRBD1. This CDR3 region has 14 residues. CDR1 and CDR2 from the germline V gene are SGHRS and YFSETQ. J was trimmed by 13 bases and V by 5 bases; bases with no gene match: 13. CDR3 amino acids: CASRGQGTPLWEYF. The CDR3 DNA sequence: TGCGCCAGCAGGGGACAGGGGACCCCCCTTTGGGAGTATTTT.

The V gene is TRBV30, the J gene TRBJ2-7; possible D gene TRBD2, 6 bases. Germline V CDR1 and CDR2: GTSNPN, SVGIG (reference sequence). This CDR3 is 13 amino acids long. With 3 bases removed from V and 2 bases from J, the gap between germline ends came to 11 bases. The CDR3 here is CAWSPREAYEQYF. Here the CDR3 DNA reads TGTGCCTGGAGCCCCAGGGAGGCCTACGAGCAGTACTTC.

This chain connects TRBV6-1 to TRBJ1-1, with TRBD1 identical over 7 bases. Germline lookup yields CDR1 MNHNS and CDR2 SASEGT. V trimming: 2 bases; J trimming: 8 bases; junction bases outside the gene matches: 2. The CDR3 is made up of 12 amino acids. The CDR3 DNA is TGTGCCAGCAGTGAAACAGGGGTAGAAGCTTTCTTT. Amino acid sequence: CASSETGVEAFF.

The chain combines TRBV12-5 with TRBJ2-6, with TRBD1 matching over 7 bases. Germline-derived CDR1 and CDR2 are LGHNT and FRNRAP. J gave up 0 bases and V 6 bases, and 8 bases lay outside the gene matches. This CDR3 is 17 amino acids long. CDR3 in amino acids: CASGAGTASSGANVLTF. CDR3 in DNA: TGTGCTAGTGGAGCCGGGACAGCCTCCTCTGGGGCCAACGTCCTGACTTTC. Filled out from reference TRBV12-5 and TRBJ2-6, the complete variable domain reads DARVTQTPRHKVTEMGQEVTMRCQPILGHNTVFWYRQTMMQGLELLAYFRNRAPLDDSGMPKDRFSAEMPDATLATLKIQPSEPRDSAVYFCASGAGTASSGANVLTFGAGSRLTVL.

The chain is built from TRBV9 and TRBJ2-3; tentative D call: TRBD2 (7 bases). The CDR3 length is 15 residues. Per the germline V gene, CDR1 is SGDLS and CDR2 is YYNGEE. V gave up 6 bases and J gave up 4 bases, with 18 bases separating them. The CDR3 nucleotides read TGTGCCAGCACCTCTTGGGGGGGGGCAGCAGATACGCAGTATTTT. Translation gives CASTSWGGAADTQYF. Full variable domain (missing parts from reference TRBV9 and TRBJ2-3): DSGVTQTPKHLITATGQRVTLRCSPRSGDLSVYWYQQSLDQGLQFLIQYYNGEERAKGNILERFSAQQFPDLHSELNLSSLELGDSALYFCASTSWGGAADTQYFGPGTRLTVL.

This chain uses TRBV18 with TRBJ2-1, with 10 bases aligning to TRBD1. The CDR3 contains 15 residues. Germline V gene lookup returns CDR1 KGHSH and CDR2 LQKENI. V gave up 3 bases and J gave up 8 bases; unmatched junction bases: 7. This chain's CDR3 is CASSPPGTGVHEQFF. The CDR3 DNA sequence: TGTGCCAGCTCACCCCCGGGGACAGGGGTCCATGAGCAGTTCTTC.

This clone was detected only a few times. The gene calls are TRBV6-6 and TRBJ2-5; D is possibly TRBD1 (6 bases). Germline V CDR1 and CDR2: MNHNY, SVGAGI (reference sequence). The CDR3 covers 15 residues. Between the trimmed V and J ends, which lost 6 bases and 3 bases, there was a span of 17 bases. The CDR3 loop is CASSPVEGVEETQYF. In nucleotides, the CDR3 is TGTGCCAGCAGCCCCGTCGAGGGGGTGGAAGAGACCCAGTACTTC.

The chain links TRBV10-3 to TRBJ1-1, with TRBD1 identical over 11 bases. Germline trimming cut 11 bases from V and 2 bases from J; bases unmatched to any gene: 16. This CDR3 is built from 17 residues. Looked up from germline, CDR1 is ENHRY and CDR2 is SYGVKD. DNA for the CDR3: TGTGCCTCCGGAACGCCGGCGGGACAGGGGGATAACACTGAAGCTTTCTTT. This codes for CASGTPAGQGDNTEAFF.

V and J are TRBV28 and TRBJ1-5; no reliable D call. Between the trimmed V and J ends, which lost 6 bases and 7 bases, there was a span of 16 bases. This CDR3 is built from 14 residues. Germline-derived CDR1 and CDR2 are MDHEN and SYDVKM. The CDR3 DNA reads TGTGCCAGCAGCGCGGCGGGGATAGGGCAGCCCCAGCATTTT. It specifies CASSAAGIGQPQHF.

This chain connects TRBV9 to TRBJ1-2, with D uncertain. Germline lookup yields CDR1 SGDLS and CDR2 YYNGEE. This CDR3 comprises 10 residues. Trimming stripped 7 bases from V and 4 bases from J, with 5 bases between. CDR3 nucleotides: TGTGCCAGCGGAGGCTATGGCTACACCTTC. This translates into CASGGYGYTF. The variable domain in full, with the rest retrieved from reference TRBV9 and TRBJ1-2, is DSGVTQTPKHLITATGQRVTLRCSPRSGDLSVYWYQQSLDQGLQFLIQYYNGEERAKGNILERFSAQQFPDLHSELNLSSLELGDSALYFCASGGYGYTFGSGTRLTVV.

The V and J genes are TRBV5-4 and TRBJ2-7; 9 nucleotides align to TRBD2. The V segment lost 4 bases and the J segment 6 bases; nucleotides outside the gene matches: 8. The germline V gene encodes CDR1 SGHNT and CDR2 YYREEE (reference sequence). The CDR3 consists of 14 residues. The CDR3 DNA reads TGTGCCAGCAGCAGGGGCGGGGGGGCCCCCGAGCAGTACTTC. Protein sequence: CASSRGGGAPEQYF.

The chain uses TRBV5-1 and TRBJ1-4, with a possible D match to TRBD1 (6 bases). The germline V gene has CDR1 SGHRS and CDR2 YFSETQ. Trimming cost V 4 bases and J 8 bases, with 18 bases left between them. This CDR3 comprises 15 residues. CDR3 region: CASSTGQKSGEKLFF. The CDR3 DNA sequence: TGCGCCAGCAGCACCGGACAGAAATCCGGAGAAAAACTGTTTTTT.

This chain uses TRBV5-1 with TRBJ1-2, with a weak D call TRBD1 (6 bases). V lost 5 bases, J lost 3 bases, and 17 bases lay in between. CDR3 length equals 15 residues. Germline CDR1 SGHRS, CDR2 YFSETQ. CDR3 sequence (DNA): TGCGCCAGCAGGGCAAATTCAGGGGCGGACTATGGCTACACCTTC. Protein sequence: CASRANSGADYGYTF.

The V and J genes are TRBV2 and TRBJ2-1; 9 bases are a match to TRBD2. There are 15 residues in the CDR3. J was trimmed by 6 bases and V by 3 bases; bases with no gene match: 6. Germline V gene data show CDR1 as SNHLY and CDR2 as FYNNEI. CDR3 nucleotides: TGTGCCAGCAGTGATGGCGGGGGGGCGTCCAATGAGCAGTTCTTC. Protein: CASSDGGGASNEQFF. The full variable domain, in which reference TRBV2 and TRBJ2-1 provide the parts outside the CDR3, is EPEVTQTPSHQVTQMGQEVILRCVPISNHLYFYWYRQILGQKVEFLVSFYNNEISEKSEIFDDQFSVERPDGSNFTLKIRSTKLEDSAMYFCASSDGGGASNEQFFGPGTRLTVL.

A single count supports this clone. This chain links TRBV7-3 with TRBJ2-2; possibly TRBD2 for D (7 bases). Per germline, CDR1 SGHTA and CDR2 FQGTGA. The V and J ends lost 3 bases and 5 bases respectively, with 13 bases between them. This CDR3 is 15 amino acids long. The CDR3 loop is CASSFRRGQTGELFF. The CDR3 bases are TGTGCCAGCAGCTTTCGGCGGGGGCAGACCGGGGAGCTGTTTTTT.

V and J are TRBV18 and TRBJ2-3; perhaps TRBD2 as D (6 bases). CDR1 and CDR2 from the germline V gene are KGHSH and LQKENI. The CDR3 contains 14 residues. V dropped 3 bases and J dropped 4 bases, with 11 bases sitting between them. Written as DNA, the CDR3 is TGTGCCAGCTCACCCGGGACTGGGGCAGATACGCAGTATTTT. This sequence encodes CASSPGTGADTQYF.

J is TRBJ2-1 and V is TRBV5-1; 8 nucleotides match TRBD2. The length of the CDR3 is 14 residues. In germline, CDR1 is SGHRS, CDR2 YFSETQ. V gave up 3 bases and J gave up 9 bases; unmatched junction bases: 8. The DNA of the CDR3 is TGCGCCAGCAGCTCCGGACTAGCCGAAGGTGAGCAGTTCTTC. It translates to CASSSGLAEGEQFF.

The V gene is TRBV6-5, the J gene TRBJ2-7, with D perhaps TRBD2 (6 bases). Per the germline V gene, CDR1 is MNHEY and CDR2 is SVGAGI. Deletions cut 8 bases from V and 7 bases from J, with 24 bases between. This CDR3 comprises 15 residues. CDR3 nucleotide sequence: TGTGCCAGCGCTCCTCTTATAGGAGGGCTGGGGGAGCAGTACTTC. Translating gives CASAPLIGGLGEQYF.

The chain couples TRBV4-1 to TRBJ2-5; 9 nucleotides line up with TRBD2. V was clipped by 1 base and J by 5 bases; unmatched bases: 20. The CDR3 length is 20 residues. The germline CDR1 and CDR2 sequences are MGHRA and YSYEKL. The CDR3 protein is CASSQAQRTSAEWSLETQYF. CDR3 in DNA: TGCGCCAGCAGCCAAGCCCAACGGACTAGCGCCGAGTGGTCCCTCGAGACCCAGTACTTC.